Listed below are T cell receptor beta chains from one sample, sequenced in a study of neurological immune-mediated disorders. From the 5' RACE reads, TCRdb called clonotypes with MiXCR, one entry per CDR3 protein. The table lists more than 45,000 distinct CDR3 sequences, 3% to 4% of them singletons. Material: PBMCs. These receptors originate from a woman under 40 with multiple sclerosis. Both conserved end residues are part of each CDR3. A D gene is named only where the DNA matches it firmly. Clone size appears in some rows only: once, few, many, or a class for an expanded clone.

abundance	d_gene	v_gene	j_gene	CDR3nt	CDR3aa
.	.	TRBV20-1	TRBJ1-5	TGCAGTGCTAGGGAATCAGCGGCCCAGAATTTT	CSARESAAQNF
many	TRBD2	TRBV15	TRBJ2-1	TGTGCCACCAGCAGAGAAGGTCTCGGGACTAGCGGACACAATGAGCAGTTCTTC	CATSREGLGTSGHNEQFF
many	.	TRBV5-1	TRBJ1-4	TGCGCCAGCAGCTTGGGGACGGGGGAGGAAAAACTGTTTTTT	CASSLGTGEEKLFF
many	TRBD1	TRBV3-1	TRBJ1-2	TGTGCCAGCAGACCCGGACAGGCGTATGGCTACACCTTC	CASRPGQAYGYTF
many	TRBD2	TRBV29-1	TRBJ2-3	TGCAGCGGGGGGGGGGGCACAGATACGCAGTATTTT	CSGGGGTDTQYF
many	TRBD1	TRBV5-1	TRBJ2-1	TGCGCCTCCAGAGGGGGCGCCCGGTCAAACAATGAGCAGTTCTTC	CASRGGARSNNEQFF
many	.	TRBV29-1	TRBJ1-1	TGCAGCGCAGGGTTTGAGAACACTGAAGCTTTCTTT	CSAGFENTEAFF
many	TRBD2	TRBV20-1	TRBJ2-7	TGCAGTGCCTCATCTAGCGGGGGGGACCACGAGCAGTACTTC	CSASSSGGDHEQYF
many	TRBD1	TRBV5-5	TRBJ1-1	TGTGCCAGCAGGATAAGACAGGGTAACACTGAAGCTTTCTTT	CASRIRQGNTEAFF
many	.	TRBV20-1	TRBJ2-3	TGCAGTGCTAGAGCCGAGGGGATCACAGATACGCAGTATTTT	CSARAEGITDTQYF
few	.	TRBV7-9	TRBJ2-7	TGTGCCAGCAGCTTCCAGGGCATTGGGGCCACCTACGAGCAGTACTTC	CASSFQGIGATYEQYF
many	TRBD1	TRBV5-1	TRBJ2-5	TGCGCCAGCAGCTCAGGCAGGGGGTTTTGGGAGACCCAGTACTTC	CASSSGRGFWETQYF
many	.	TRBV7-9	TRBJ1-5	TGTGCCAGCAGCTTAGGCGGACATGGGCGTCAGCCCCAGCATTTT	CASSLGGHGRQPQHF
many	.	TRBV10-3	TRBJ1-4	TGTGCCACAAAGGACAGAAGCAATGAAAAACTGTTTTTT	CATKDRSNEKLFF
many	.	TRBV3-1	TRBJ2-7	TGTGCCAGCAGCCAGCAACAGGCCTACGAGCAGTACTTC	CASSQQQAYEQYF
many	.	TRBV20-1	TRBJ2-7	TGCAGTGCTAGAGTCACATGGTCTGATACCTACGAGCAGTACTTC	CSARVTWSDTYEQYF
.	TRBD2	TRBV5-5	TRBJ2-3	TGTGCCAGCAGCTGGGGGACTAGCGGGGGAGTCACAGATACGCAGTATTTT	CASSWGTSGGVTDTQYF
few	.	TRBV7-8	TRBJ2-1	TGTGCCAGCAGCGGGGGGCGTGAGCAGTTCTTC	CASSGGREQFF
.	.	TRBV20-1	TRBJ1-1	TGCAGTGTCCCCCCCTGGGGCGCTTCGGTCACTGAAGCTTTCTTT	CSVPPWGASVTEAFF
many	TRBD2	TRBV7-7	TRBJ2-1	TGTGCCAGCAGCCTGAGCGGGGGGGCCTTAAATGAGCAGTTCTTC	CASSLSGGALNEQFF
.	TRBD1	TRBV20-1	TRBJ2-5	TGCAGTGCTAGGGTTGGGACAGCAGAGACCCAGTACTTC	CSARVGTAETQYF
many	.	TRBV14	TRBJ2-3	TGTGCCAGCAGCCAGGTCCTCAGCCCTAGCACAGATACGCAGTATTTT	CASSQVLSPSTDTQYF
many	.	TRBV5-5	TRBJ2-1	TGTGCCAGCAGCCGCGGACAGCCCCATGAGCAGTTCTTC	CASSRGQPHEQFF
many	TRBD2	TRBV3-1	TRBJ2-1	TGTGCCAGCAGCCTCGGGACTAGCGGGAGGCACAATGAGCAGTTCTTC	CASSLGTSGRHNEQFF
.	TRBD2	TRBV7-3	TRBJ2-3	TGTGCCAGCAGTAGGACTAGCGGGAGTGTCACGCAGTATTTT	CASSRTSGSVTQYF
many	.	TRBV20-1	TRBJ2-7	TGCAGTGCTAGAGGGACTAATTCGTACGAGCAGTACTTC	CSARGTNSYEQYF
many	.	TRBV20-1	TRBJ2-7	TGCAGTGCTCAGAGTAGCCTAGGTGCGGAGCAGTACTTC	CSAQSSLGAEQYF
many	TRBD2	TRBV11-2	TRBJ2-1	TGTGCCAGCACCGGGGGGGGCGGGCTGGAGCAGTTCTTC	CASTGGGGLEQFF
many	.	TRBV10-2	TRBJ2-7	TGCGCTCAGGTTGGGGCCTACGAGCAGTACTTC	CAQVGAYEQYF
many	.	TRBV5-6	TRBJ1-2	TGTGCCAGCAGCTTGGTCACAGGCCGGAACTATGGCTACACCTTC	CASSLVTGRNYGYTF
many	TRBD2	TRBV7-6	TRBJ2-3	TGTGCCAGCAGCTCGGCCGCGGGAGGTGTCACAGATACGCAGTATTTT	CASSSAAGGVTDTQYF
.	.	TRBV15	TRBJ1-5	TGTGCCACCAGCCCCGGTTGGGGCACCAGCAATCAGCCCCAGAATTTT	CATSPGWGTSNQPQNF
few	TRBD1	TRBV2	TRBJ2-5	TGTGCCAGCAGTGAGATTGGGACAGGCCCAGAGACCCAGTACTTC	CASSEIGTGPETQYF
many	TRBD1	TRBV6-1	TRBJ1-1	TGTGCCAGCAACACCCCCAATACAGGGGCAAAGACTGAAGCTTTCTTT	CASNTPNTGAKTEAFF
many	.	TRBV5-1	TRBJ2-2	TGCGCCAGCAGTTTTCGGGAAACGAACACCGGGGAGCTGTTTTTT	CASSFRETNTGELFF
many	TRBD1	TRBV5-1	TRBJ2-7	TGCGCCAGCAGCTTGTCAGGGGGCATCGACGAGCAGTACTTC	CASSLSGGIDEQYF
many	.	TRBV5-1	TRBJ1-6	TGCGCCAGCAGCTTGTCTGGGGCAGATAATTCACCCCTCCACTTT	CASSLSGADNSPLHF